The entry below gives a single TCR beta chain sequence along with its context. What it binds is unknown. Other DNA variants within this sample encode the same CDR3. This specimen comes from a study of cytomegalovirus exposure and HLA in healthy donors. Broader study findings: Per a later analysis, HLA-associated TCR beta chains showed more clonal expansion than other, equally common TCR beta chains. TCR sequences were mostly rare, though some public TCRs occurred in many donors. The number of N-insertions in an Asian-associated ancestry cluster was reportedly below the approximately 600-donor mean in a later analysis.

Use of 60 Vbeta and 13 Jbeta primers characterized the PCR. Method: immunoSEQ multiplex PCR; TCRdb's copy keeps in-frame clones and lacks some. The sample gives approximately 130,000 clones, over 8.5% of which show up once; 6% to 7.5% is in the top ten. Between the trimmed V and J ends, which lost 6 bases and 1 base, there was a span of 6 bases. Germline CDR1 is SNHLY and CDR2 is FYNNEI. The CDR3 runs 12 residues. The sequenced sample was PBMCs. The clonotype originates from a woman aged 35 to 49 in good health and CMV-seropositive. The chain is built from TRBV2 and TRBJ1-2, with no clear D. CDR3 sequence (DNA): TGTGCCAGCAGCAGAGGTAACTATGGCTACACCTTC. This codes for CASSRGNYGYTF.